The 12 T cell receptor beta chains in this list originate from one sample, sequenced in a study of shared clonotypes between healthy human individuals. Generated by immunoSEQ multiplex PCR, the TCRdb table keeps only in-frame clones and is missing some. The sample yields some 450,000 clones, approximately 80% seen once. The specimen sequenced was PBMCs. The source of these receptors is a woman between 40 and 55 years old in good health. Some clones in this sample may be carry-over from other donors' samples.

The chain has TRBV5-4 and TRBJ1-1; no clear D gene. Germline CDR1 reads SGHNT; CDR2 reads YYREEE (reference sequence). This CDR3 is built from 13 residues. The V end was cut by 7 bases, the J end by 4 bases, with 14 bases between. CDR3 in DNA: TGTGCCAGCGGGTGGATATCGGCCACTGAAGCTTTCTTT. Amino acids: CASGWISATEAFF.

As regards this clone: Just one base apart from a much larger clone, this may be a read error. The conserved final phenylalanine or tryptophan is absent from the CDR3, which likely points to a read error. The CDR3 loop reads CASSLGRSYEQYL. In DNA form, the CDR3 reads TGTGCCAGCAGCTTAGGGAGAAGCTACGAGCAGTACCTC. The rearrangement links TRBV7-8 to TRBJ2-7; no definite D call. CDR1 SGHVS and CDR2 FQNEAQ come from the germline V gene. The ends were cut back, 1 base at V and 3 bases at J, with 7 bases in the middle. This CDR3 has 13 residues.

This clone was seen once. This sequence joins TRBV7-2 and TRBJ2-7; 9 nucleotides line up with TRBD2. The V gene's germline CDR1 is SGHTA and CDR2 FQGNSA. The V segment lost 1 base and the J segment 0 bases; nucleotides outside the gene matches: 7. This CDR3 spans 17 amino acids. The DNA for the CDR3 is TGTGCCAGCAGCTTAGGAAGGGCGGGAGGGAGCTCCTACGAGCAGTACTTC. Amino acid sequence: CASSLGRAGGSSYEQYF.

A word on this clone: Other DNA sequences in this specimen translate into the identical CDR3. The chain is built from TRBV20-1 and TRBJ2-7; D not certain. Germline loops: CDR1 DFQATT, CDR2 SNEGSKA (reference sequence). V dropped 0 bases and J dropped 2 bases, with 2 bases sitting between them. The CDR3 sequence is 11 residues long. The CDR3 sequence: CSARDPYEQYF. As DNA, the CDR3 is TGCAGTGCTAGAGATCCCTACGAGCAGTACTTC.

CDR3: CASSMGQGALYEQYF. The CDR3, as DNA: TGTGCCAGCAGTATGGGCCAGGGGGCTCTATACGAGCAGTACTTC. This sequence joins TRBV7-9 and TRBJ2-5; TRBD1 matches at 8 bases. TRBJ2-7 matches the DNA end more closely, so the J call is doubtful. Germline CDR1 and CDR2: SEHNR and FQNEAQ (reference sequence). The CDR3 consists of 15 residues.

The chain couples TRBV29-1 to TRBJ2-7; 9 bases map to TRBD1. Losses at the gene ends were 0 bases for V and 0 bases for J; bases not matched to a gene: 15. The CDR3 covers 19 residues. The germline V gene encodes CDR1 SQVTM and CDR2 ANQGSEA. The CDR3 loop reads CSVEDAPRTGDPSSYEQYF. CDR3 in DNA: TGCAGCGTTGAAGACGCCCCCCGGACAGGGGACCCGAGCTCCTACGAGCAGTACTTC.

The CDR3 nucleotides read TGTGCCAGCAGCTTATTGGGGGGTCAGACTGGCAATCAGCCCCAGCATTTT. As protein: CASSLLGGQTGNQPQHF. The rearrangement joins TRBV7-9 to TRBJ1-5; maybe TRBD1 (5 bases). V lost 2 bases to trimming and J lost 2 bases, with 16 bases between them. CDR1 is SEHNR and CDR2 is FQNEAQ in the germline V gene (reference sequence). This CDR3 has 17 amino acids.

This rearrangement joins TRBV5-1 to TRBJ2-6, with no clear D. The CDR3 length is 14 residues. V lost 4 bases and J lost 1, with 6 bases in between. CDR1 is SGHRS and CDR2 is YFSETQ in the germline V gene. This chain's CDR3 is CASSIRSGANVLTF. The CDR3 DNA is TGCGCCAGCAGCATAAGATCTGGGGCCAACGTCCTGACTTTC. The full variable domain, with the rest looked up from reference TRBV5-1 and TRBJ2-6, is KAGVTQTPRYLIKTRGQQVTLSCSPISGHRSVSWYQQTPGQGLQFLFEYFSETQRNKGNFPGRFSGRQFSNSRSEMNVSTLELGDSALYLCASSIRSGANVLTFGAGSRLTVL.

CDR3 DNA sequence: TGTGCCAGCTCACCAGGATTTACGAACCCTGAGCAGTACTTC. This gives the protein CASSPGFTNPEQYF. The chain uses TRBV18 and TRBJ2-7; no clear D. V lost 2 bases and J lost 7, with 15 bases in between. The germline V gene encodes CDR1 KGHSH and CDR2 LQKENI. CDR3 length: 14 residues. The whole variable domain, remainder taken from reference TRBV18 and TRBJ2-7, is NAGVMQNPRHLVRRRGQEARLRCSPMKGHSHVYWYRQLPEEGLKFMVYLQKENIIDESGMPKERFSAEFPKEGPSILRIQQVVRGDSAAYFCASSPGFTNPEQYFGPGTRLTVT.

In the case of this clone: Different DNA sequences within this sample yield the same CDR3. V usage is TRBV28 and J usage is TRBJ2-7; tentative D call: TRBD2 (6 bases). Trimming stripped 5 bases from V and 3 bases from J, with 11 bases between. CDR1 is MDHEN, CDR2 SYDVKM, per germline. CDR3 size: 13 residues. This CDR3 reads CASSLSGLYEQYF. CDR3 DNA sequence: TGTGCCAGCAGTCTTAGCGGCCTCTACGAGCAGTACTTC.

As for this clone: Distinct nucleotide sequences in the sample also encode this CDR3. The rearrangement joins TRBV9 to TRBJ1-5, with 8 bases fitting TRBD1. CDR3 length: 14 residues. The ends lost 2 bases at V and 6 bases at J; junction bases unmatched: 4. The germline V gene encodes CDR1 SGDLS and CDR2 YYNGEE. This CDR3 reads CASSVGQGGQPQHF. CDR3 DNA sequence: TGTGCCAGCAGCGTCGGACAGGGTGGTCAGCCCCAGCATTTT.

Turning to this clone: A much larger clone is a single base away; this may be a read error. The chain employs TRBV2 and TRBJ2-5; tentatively, D is TRBD2 (6 bases). The CDR3 runs 13 residues. Germline V lookup: CDR1 SNHLY, CDR2 FYNNEI. CDR3 DNA sequence: TGTGCCAACAGTCGGGAGTCTGAAGAGACCCAGTACTTC. Translating it yields CANSRESEETQYF.